A selection of T cell receptor beta chains follows, all from one sample in a study of shared clonotypes between healthy human individuals. Assay used: immunoSEQ multiplex PCR; TCRdb lists only in-frame clones, some missing. The table has hundreds of thousands of clones, less than 80% seen once. Sequenced material: PBMCs. All receptors derive from a woman aged 40 to 50 in good health. Some clones in this sample may be carry-over from other donors' samples. The CDR3 runs from the conserved cysteine through the conserved F or W. The D gene is left open where the match is weak. A clone size is listed for some rows: how often the clone was seen (once, few, many), or a class if it is expanded.

V gene	CDR3 length	clone size	D gene	J gene	CDR3 protein	CDR3 DNA
TRBV6-6	15	once	TRBD2	TRBJ2-7	CASSPPGLAGREQYF	TGTGCCAGCAGTCCCCCCGGACTAGCGGGCCGGGAGCAGTACTTC
TRBV5-1	11	few	TRBD1	TRBJ1-5	CASSPAGQQHF	TGCGCCAGCAGCCCCGCGGGACAGCAGCATTTT
TRBV30	13	NA	NA	TRBJ2-2	CAWSDKNTGELFF	TGTGCCTGGAGTGACAAAAACACCGGGGAGCTGTTTTTT
TRBV7-9	16	once	TRBD2	TRBJ2-7	CASSLSRAREVHEQYF	TGTGCCAGCAGCTTATCACGTGCCCGGGAGGTCCACGAGCAGTACTTC
TRBV6-1	17	once	TRBD1	TRBJ2-6	CASSDLGQTDGANVLTF	TGTGCCAGCAGTGACCTGGGACAGACGGACGGGGCCAACGTCCTGACTTTC
TRBV27	14	NA	NA	TRBJ2-3	CASSLWGIADTQYF	TGTGCCAGCAGTTTATGGGGAATAGCAGATACGCAGTATTTT
TRBV5-1	16	NA	TRBD1	TRBJ1-1	CASSRGGTGGETEAFF	TGCGCCAGCAGCAGGGGCGGGACAGGGGGTGAGACTGAAGCTTTCTTT
TRBV30	13	few	NA	TRBJ1-5	CAWSGQPNQPQHF	TGTGCCTGGAGTGGTCAACCGAATCAGCCCCAGCATTTT
TRBV6-1	15	few	NA	TRBJ2-7	CASSEGHILTYEQYF	TGTGCCAGCAGTGAAGGGCACATCTTAACCTACGAGCAGTACTTC
TRBV19	15	NA	NA	TRBJ1-2	CASSIVGPANYGYTF	TGTGCCAGTAGTATAGTCGGGCCGGCTAACTATGGCTACACCTTC
TRBV6-5	12	NA	NA	TRBJ2-2	CASRGPVGELFF	TGTGCCAGCAGAGGGCCCGTCGGGGAGCTGTTTTTT
TRBV18	17	NA	TRBD1	TRBJ1-4	CASSPPTGQVRGEKLFF	TGTGCCAGCTCACCACCGACAGGGCAAGTCAGGGGTGAAAAACTGTTTTTT
TRBV28	17	NA	TRBD2	TRBJ2-3	CASYPHPRLAATDTQYF	TGTGCCAGCTACCCCCACCCTCGACTAGCGGCCACAGATACGCAGTATTTT
TRBV5-1	15	many	NA	TRBJ1-2	CASSLRRGSNYGYTF	TGCGCCAGCAGCTTGCGAAGGGGATCTAACTATGGCTACACCTTC
TRBV10-3	13	NA	TRBD2	TRBJ2-7	CAISERGETEQYF	TGTGCCATCAGTGAGCGGGGGGAGACCGAGCAGTACTTC
TRBV6-1	11	NA	TRBD1	TRBJ2-7	CASGTVYEQYF	TGTGCCAGCGGGACAGTCTACGAGCAGTACTTC
TRBV5-1	12	NA	TRBD1	TRBJ2-1	CASSSGQPEQFF	TGCGCCAGCAGCTCGGGACAGCCAGAGCAGTTCTTC
TRBV19	13	once	NA	TRBJ1-1	CASSPTTNTEAFF	TGTGCCAGTAGTCCGACGACGAACACTGAAGCTTTCTTT
TRBV30	15	NA	NA	TRBJ1-5	CAWSVRGLGTGPQHF	TGTGCCTGGAGTGTAAGGGGACTCGGGACGGGGCCCCAGCATTTT
TRBV28	15	NA	NA	TRBJ2-7	CASSPDGQSSYEQYF	TGTGCCAGCAGCCCGGACGGACAGAGCTCCTACGAGCAGTACTTC
TRBV27	12	NA	NA	TRBJ2-7	CASSSRDNEQYF	TGTGCCAGCAGTTCCCGGGACAACGAGCAGTACTTC
TRBV18	13	few	TRBD1	TRBJ2-1	CASSPGQNNEQFF	TGTGCCAGCTCGCCGGGACAGAACAATGAGCAGTTCTTC
TRBV2	19	NA	TRBD2	TRBJ2-3	CASRLAGVYQSLDTDTQYF	TGTGCCAGCAGACTAGCGGGAGTCTATCAGTCGCTAGACACAGATACGCAGTATTTT